This T cell receptor (beta chain) is from a study of T-cell reconstitution after alpha-beta-depleted transplantation in children (dated by TCRdb to the mid-2010s). The study in broad terms: Using TCR repertoire profiling, the study followed T-cell immune reconstitution in a quantitative way in children after TCRalphabeta/CD19-depleted allogeneic hematopoietic cell transplantation.

General study outcomes and caveats: About two months after transplant, the apparently early recovery of alphabetaT-cell counts reportedly depended on just several hundred clones that had expanded rapidly and came from non-depleted graft cells. Over subsequent months, a decline in hyperexpanded clone frequencies was noted, and after one year, T-cell counts and TCRbeta diversity were mostly ascribed to newly produced T cells. The high TCRbeta diversity at day 60 in some patients was ascribed to recipient T cells and intrathymic progenitors that had survived conditioning.

What the treatment or condition label conveys for this sample: allogeneic hematopoietic cell transplantation with graft depleted of TCRalphabeta T cells and CD19 B cells. TCRalphabeta/CD19-depleted allogeneic hematopoietic cell grafts were given to the transplant recipients, all of whom were children. CDR1 and CDR2 are read off the germline V gene as SQVTM and ANQGSEA. Relative to germline, V is 7 bases shorter and J is 4 bases shorter, with 13 bases between their ends. Reading from cysteine to phenylalanine, the CDR3 counts 12 amino acids. Only CDR3 DNA remains: 36 bases, in frame from the first base. This clonotype was seen ten or more times. Its antigen specificity is not known. Base qualities are missing; no much larger clone stands one base away. The library was produced with PCR. Sequencing used an Illumina HiSeq 2500. TCR libraries were prepared with molecular barcoding, using unique molecular identifiers to normalize TCRbeta repertoire quantification. TCRdb applied fastp at Q25 and MiXCR to the public reads, then kept only in-frame beta chains. Identical CDR3 proteins give one entry, which carries the most common genes and DNA. In all, the sample holds about 200,000 distinct CDR3 sequences, and 6.3% of those were seen once. The top ten constitute just over 4.5% of the sample.

The origin of this receptor is a girl in the first two years of life with combined immunodeficiency, due to receive a stem cell transplant. This sample comprised PBMCs, obtained before TCRalphabeta/CD19-depleted stem cell transplant. Here the chain combines TRBV29-1 and TRBJ1-2, with no confidently assigned D gene. The CDR3 reads as follows: CSASGLFYGYTF. Read as DNA, the sequence is TGCAGCGCTTCAGGCCTTTTCTATGGCTACACCTTC.